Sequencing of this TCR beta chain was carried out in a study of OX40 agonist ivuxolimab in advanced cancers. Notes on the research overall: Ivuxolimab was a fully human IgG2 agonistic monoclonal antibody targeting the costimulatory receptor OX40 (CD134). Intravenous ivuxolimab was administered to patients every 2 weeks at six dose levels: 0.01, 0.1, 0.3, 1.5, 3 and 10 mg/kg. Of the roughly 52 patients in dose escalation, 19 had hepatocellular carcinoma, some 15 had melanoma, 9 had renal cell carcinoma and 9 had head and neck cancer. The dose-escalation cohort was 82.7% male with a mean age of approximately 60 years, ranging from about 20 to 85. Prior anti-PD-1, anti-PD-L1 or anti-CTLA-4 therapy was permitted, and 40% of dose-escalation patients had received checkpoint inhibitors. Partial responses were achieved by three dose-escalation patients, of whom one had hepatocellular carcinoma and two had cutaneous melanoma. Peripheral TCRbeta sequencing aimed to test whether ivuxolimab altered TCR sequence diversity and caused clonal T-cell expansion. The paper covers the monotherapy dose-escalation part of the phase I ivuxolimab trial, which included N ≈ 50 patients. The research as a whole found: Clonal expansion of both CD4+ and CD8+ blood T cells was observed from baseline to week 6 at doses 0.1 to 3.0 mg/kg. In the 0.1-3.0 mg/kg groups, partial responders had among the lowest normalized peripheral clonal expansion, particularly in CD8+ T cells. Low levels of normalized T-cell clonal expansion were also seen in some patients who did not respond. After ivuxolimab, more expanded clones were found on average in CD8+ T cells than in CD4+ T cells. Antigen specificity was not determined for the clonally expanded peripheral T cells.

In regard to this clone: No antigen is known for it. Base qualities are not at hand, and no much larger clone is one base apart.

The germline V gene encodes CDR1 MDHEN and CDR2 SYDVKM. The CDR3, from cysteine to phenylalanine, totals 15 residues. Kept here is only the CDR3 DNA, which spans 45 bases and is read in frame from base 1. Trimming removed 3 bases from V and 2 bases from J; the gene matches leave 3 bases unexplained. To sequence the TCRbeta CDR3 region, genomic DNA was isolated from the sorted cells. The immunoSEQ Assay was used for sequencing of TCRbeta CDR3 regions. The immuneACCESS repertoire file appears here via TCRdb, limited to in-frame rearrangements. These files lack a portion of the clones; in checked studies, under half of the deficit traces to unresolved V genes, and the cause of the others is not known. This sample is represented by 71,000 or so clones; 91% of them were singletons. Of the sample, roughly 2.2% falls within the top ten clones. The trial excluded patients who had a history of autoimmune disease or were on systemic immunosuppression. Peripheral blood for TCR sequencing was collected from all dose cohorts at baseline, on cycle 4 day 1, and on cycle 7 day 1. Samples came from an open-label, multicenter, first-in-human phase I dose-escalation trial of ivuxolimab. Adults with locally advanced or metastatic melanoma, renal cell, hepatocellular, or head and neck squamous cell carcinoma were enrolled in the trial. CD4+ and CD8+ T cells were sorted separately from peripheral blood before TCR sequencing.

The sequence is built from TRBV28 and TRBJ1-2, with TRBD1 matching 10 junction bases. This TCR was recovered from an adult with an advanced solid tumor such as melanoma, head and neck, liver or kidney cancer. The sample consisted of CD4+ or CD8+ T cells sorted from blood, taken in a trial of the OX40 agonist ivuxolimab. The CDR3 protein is CASSFRGQGNYGYTF. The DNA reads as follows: TGTGCCAGCAGTTTTCGGGGACAGGGGAACTATGGCTACACCTTC.